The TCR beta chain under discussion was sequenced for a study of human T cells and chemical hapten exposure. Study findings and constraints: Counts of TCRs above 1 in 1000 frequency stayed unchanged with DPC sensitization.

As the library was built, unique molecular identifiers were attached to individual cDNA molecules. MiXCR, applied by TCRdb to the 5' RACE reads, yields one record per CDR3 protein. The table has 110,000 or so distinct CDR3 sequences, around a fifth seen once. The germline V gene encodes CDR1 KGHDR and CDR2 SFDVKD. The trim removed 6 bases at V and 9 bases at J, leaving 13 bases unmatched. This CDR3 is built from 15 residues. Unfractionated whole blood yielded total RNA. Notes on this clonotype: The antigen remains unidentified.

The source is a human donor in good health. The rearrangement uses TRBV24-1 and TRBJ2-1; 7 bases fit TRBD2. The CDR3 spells CATSSGSGRAGEQFF. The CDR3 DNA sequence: TGTGCCACCAGTTCAGGCAGTGGGAGGGCCGGTGAGCAGTTCTTC.